These T cell receptor beta chains were read from a single sample in a study of T cell changes during pregnancy in multiple sclerosis. Libraries were prepared by immunoSEQ multiplex PCR; TCRdb keeps only in-frame clonotypes and omits some of them. The table lists roughly 41,000 clones, 90% of them singletons. The specimen was CD8+ T cells from peripheral blood mononuclear cells, collected in the third trimester of pregnancy. Receptors were obtained from a female donor with multiple sclerosis, enrolled in a pregnancy study. The CDR3 runs from the conserved cysteine through the conserved F or W. A D gene is named only where the DNA matches it firmly. The size entry is marked missing in some rows and otherwise reads once, few, many or a size class.

j_call: TRBJ2-7
v_call: TRBV4-1
clone_size: NA
d_call: TRBD1
cdr3_nt: TGCGCCAGCAGCGATATACGGACAGGGTACGAGCAGTACTTC
cdr3_aa: CASSDIRTGYEQYF

j_call: TRBJ1-1
v_call: TRBV5-1
clone_size: NA
d_call: TRBD1
cdr3_nt: TGCGCCAGCAGGGATGGGACAGGGTATGGAGCTTTCTTT
cdr3_aa: CASRDGTGYGAFF

j_call: TRBJ2-5
v_call: TRBV5-6
clone_size: NA
d_call: TRBD1
cdr3_nt: TGTGCCAGCAGCTTAGAGACAGGGGTCGCCGAGACCCAGTACTTC
cdr3_aa: CASSLETGVAETQYF

j_call: TRBJ2-5
v_call: TRBV15
clone_size: once
d_call: TRBD1
cdr3_nt: TGTGCCACCAGCTCTCGAGGGACAGGGGAAGAGACCCAGTACTTC
cdr3_aa: CATSSRGTGEETQYF

j_call: TRBJ2-1
v_call: TRBV7-8
clone_size: NA
d_call: TRBD2
cdr3_nt: TGTGCCAGCAGCTACGGACTAGCGGGCCTCCTCAATGAGCAGTTCTTC
cdr3_aa: CASSYGLAGLLNEQFF

j_call: TRBJ2-7
v_call: TRBV27
clone_size: NA
d_call: NA
cdr3_nt: TGTGCCAGCAGTTTTAGAGGCCAGAACTACGAGCAGTACTTC
cdr3_aa: CASSFRGQNYEQYF

j_call: TRBJ2-7
v_call: TRBV19
clone_size: NA
d_call: NA
cdr3_nt: TGTGCCAGTAGTCCATTCAGGGGCGACTACGAGCAGTACTTC
cdr3_aa: CASSPFRGDYEQYF

j_call: TRBJ2-2
v_call: TRBV6-1
clone_size: NA
d_call: TRBD2
cdr3_nt: TGTGCCAGCAGTGAAACTAGCGGGGGATCCGGGGAGCTGTTTTTT
cdr3_aa: CASSETSGGSGELFF

j_call: TRBJ2-1
v_call: TRBV6-5
clone_size: NA
d_call: NA
cdr3_nt: TGTGCCAGCAGTTTAGCTAACAATGAGCAGTTCTTC
cdr3_aa: CASSLANNEQFF

j_call: TRBJ2-2
v_call: TRBV4-3
clone_size: NA
d_call: TRBD1
cdr3_nt: TGCGCCAGCAGCCGGGACAGGGTGGACGGGGAGCTGTTTTTT
cdr3_aa: CASSRDRVDGELFF

j_call: TRBJ2-7
v_call: TRBV15
clone_size: NA
d_call: TRBD2
cdr3_nt: TGTGCCACCAGCAGCGAACGAGGCGGGGGACCCTACGAGCAGTACTTC
cdr3_aa: CATSSERGGGPYEQYF

j_call: TRBJ1-4
v_call: TRBV6-5
clone_size: NA
d_call: NA
cdr3_nt: TGTGCCAGCAGTTCCGAGGGTGCAACTAATGAAAAACTGTTTTTT
cdr3_aa: CASSSEGATNEKLFF

j_call: TRBJ2-2
v_call: TRBV27
clone_size: NA
d_call: NA
cdr3_nt: TGTGCCAGCAGTACACGTTCGGAGACCGGGGAGCTGTTTTTT
cdr3_aa: CASSTRSETGELFF